This T cell receptor beta chain was captured in a study of blood T cell repertoires in COVID-19. CDR3 length equals 13 residues. Germline V gives CDR1 DFQATT, CDR2 SNEGSKA (reference sequence). V was clipped by 3 bases and J by 4 bases, with 10 bases between them. Generated by immunoSEQ multiplex PCR, the TCRdb table keeps only in-frame clones and is missing some. The sample records fewer than 50,000 clones, 87% being singletons. The origin of this receptor is a man in his 60s with COVID-19, enrolled during active disease. Sequences were obtained from peripheral blood. The chain is built from TRBV20-1 and TRBJ1-3, with TRBD1 as a possible D gene (5 bases). In DNA form, the CDR3 reads TGCAGTGCTAGTACGGCAGGGGGAAACACCATATATTTT. As protein: CSASTAGGNTIYF.